The 26 T cell receptor beta chains listed next were all sequenced from one sample in a study of CD8 T cells in Susac syndrome. With random hexamers, reverse transcription was performed on about 0.5 to 1 ug of RNA. One entry per CDR3 protein, called by TCRdb with MiXCR from the immunoSEQ multiplex PCR reads. Of 400,000 to 550,000 distinct CDR3 sequences detected, approximately 89% appear once; the ten largest clones hold under 0.15%. The sample consisted of CD8+ T cells from PBMCs. The receptors come from a human donor with multiple sclerosis.

The chain joins TRBV4-1 to TRBJ2-1; D uncertain. The V and J ends lost 4 bases and 0 bases respectively, with 7 bases between them. The length of the CDR3 is 14 residues. The germline V gene has CDR1 MGHRA and CDR2 YSYEKL. The CDR3 region is CASSLDPSYNEQFF. CDR3 coding DNA: TGCGCCAGCAGCCTCGATCCCTCCTACAATGAGCAGTTCTTC.

V gene TRBV28 combines with J gene TRBJ2-7; D unclear. The germline gives CDR1 MDHEN, CDR2 SYDVKM. V lost 4 bases and J lost 5, with 18 bases in between. The CDR3 has 15 amino acids. Here the CDR3 DNA reads TGTGCCAGCAGTTCCCGTCCGGCATTTATAGACGAGCAGTACTTC. Amino acid sequence: CASSSRPAFIDEQYF.

The chain has TRBV24-1 and TRBJ2-2; D unclear. V dropped 3 bases and J dropped 4 bases, with 5 bases sitting between them. The CDR3 covers 13 residues. CDR1 KGHDR and CDR2 SFDVKD come from the germline V gene. The CDR3 nucleotides are TGTGCCACCAGTGATAAATCCACCGGGGAGCTGTTTTTT. Translated: CATSDKSTGELFF.

This rearrangement joins TRBV4-1 to TRBJ1-3; D unclear. V lost 3 bases and J lost 9, with 6 bases in between. Germline CDR1 reads MGHRA; CDR2 reads YSYEKL. The CDR3 totals 11 residues. The CDR3 DNA reads as TGCGCCAGCAGCCACCTTCTCACCATATATTTT. This translates into CASSHLLTIYF.

The CDR3 coding sequence is TGTGCCAGCCGAATAGGGACGAGGGTAGAAGCTTTCTTT. Encoded protein: CASRIGTRVEAFF. The chain joins TRBV12-3 or TRBV12-4 to TRBJ1-1, with D tentatively TRBD1 (5 bases). The ends were cut back, 8 bases at V and 8 bases at J, with 18 bases in the middle. The CDR3 has 13 amino acids.

The chain recombines TRBV24-1 with TRBJ2-5, with unresolved D. Looked up from germline, CDR1 is KGHDR and CDR2 is SFDVKD. V shed 3 bases and J shed 8 bases, with 12 bases lying between them. The CDR3 has 13 amino acids. The CDR3 spells CATSDPLQDTQYF. In nucleotides, the CDR3 is TGTGCCACCAGTGATCCTCTGCAGGATACCCAGTACTTC.

The CDR3 nucleotides read TGTGCCAGCAGCTTATGGGGACAGGGGGGAGTCGATGAGCAGTTCTTC. It specifies CASSLWGQGGVDEQFF. This rearrangement joins TRBV7-3 to TRBJ2-1, with 11 positions matching TRBD1. Germline-derived CDR1 and CDR2 are SGHTA and FQGTGA. V was pared by 2 bases and J by 8 bases, with 8 bases of the junction left unmatched. This CDR3 comprises 16 residues.

The chain couples TRBV14 to TRBJ1-2, with D uncertain. V was cut by 3 bases and J by 9 bases, with 11 bases left in between. This CDR3 comprises 12 residues. CDR1 SGHDN and CDR2 FVKESK come from the germline V gene. CDR3 region: CASSQQSVRYTF. The CDR3 DNA follows: TGTGCCAGCAGCCAGCAGAGCGTCCGCTACACCTTC.

The chain combines TRBV27 with TRBJ1-4; 11 bases align to TRBD1. With 8 bases clipped from V and 7 bases from J, the junction kept 3 bases outside the gene matches. The CDR3 is 13 residues long. The germline CDR1 and CDR2 sequences are MNHEY and SMNVEV (reference sequence). The CDR3 here is CASLDRGLEKLFF. The CDR3 DNA reads TGTGCCAGCCTGGACAGGGGGCTTGAAAAACTGTTTTTT.

The rearrangement joins TRBV4-1 to TRBJ2-1; 7 nucleotides align to TRBD1. In germline, CDR1 is MGHRA, CDR2 YSYEKL. With 3 bases clipped from V and 3 bases from J, the junction kept 5 bases outside the gene matches. The CDR3 length is 15 residues. This CDR3 is CASSHNRDSYNEQFF. For the CDR3, the DNA is TGCGCCAGCAGCCACAACCGGGACAGCTACAATGAGCAGTTCTTC.

The chain employs TRBV28 and TRBJ2-3, with 7 bases that match TRBD2. Unmatched junction bases numbered 16, after V lost 6 bases and J lost 4 bases. This CDR3 is built from 17 residues. Germline loops: CDR1 MDHEN, CDR2 SYDVKM. In DNA form, the CDR3 reads TGTGCCAGCAGACACTTAGGGGAGGGAAGAAGCGCAGATACGCAGTATTTT. Its translation: CASRHLGEGRSADTQYF.

The genes are TRBV7-6 and TRBJ1-1; D gene uncertain. Germline V CDR1 and CDR2: SGHVS, FNYEAQ. The CDR3 spans 15 residues. V lost 1 base, J lost 4 bases, and 13 bases lay in between. Written as DNA, the CDR3 is TGTGCCAGCAGCTTAGAGGGCGGGATGGGCACTGAAGCTTTCTTT. This translates into CASSLEGGMGTEAFF.

The chain carries TRBV7-6 and TRBJ2-3; 8 bases align to TRBD1. Per germline, CDR1 SGHVS and CDR2 FNYEAQ. The CDR3 contains 15 residues. Germline trimming cut 5 bases from V and 2 bases from J; bases unmatched to any gene: 6. The CDR3 bases are TGTGCCAGCAGCCCGACAGGGGCGGTCACAGATACGCAGTATTTT. The encoded protein is CASSPTGAVTDTQYF.

This clonotype was seen only once. The chain combines TRBV10-3 with TRBJ1-1; D is perhaps TRBD1 (5 bases). This CDR3 contains 16 residues. CDR1 and CDR2 (germline): ENHRY, SYGVKD. Trimming stripped 3 bases from V and 1 base from J, with 15 bases between. In DNA form, the CDR3 reads TGTGCCATCAGTGAATCGGGGGTGAACAGGAACACTGAAGCTTTCTTT. Translating gives CAISESGVNRNTEAFF.

V usage is TRBV4-1 and J usage is TRBJ2-3, with D perhaps TRBD2 (6 bases). The CDR3 has 16 residues. Germline V gene data show CDR1 as MGHRA and CDR2 as YSYEKL. Trimming left V 3 bases short and J 2 bases short, with 15 bases between. The CDR3 DNA reads as TGCGCCAGCAGCCAGGGACTCCTGGATGTCACAGATACGCAGTATTTT. This codes for CASSQGLLDVTDTQYF.

The chain couples TRBV15 to TRBJ2-7; a weak D match, TRBD1 (6 bases). Looked up from germline, CDR1 is LNHNV and CDR2 is YYDKDF (reference sequence). Trimming removed 5 bases at V and 6 bases at J, with 14 bases between. The CDR3 is 13 amino acids. CDR3 bases: TGTGCCACCAGCGGAGGACAGAGGGGCGAGCAGTACTTC. It translates to CATSGGQRGEQYF. Filled out from reference TRBV15 and TRBJ2-7, the complete variable domain reads DAMVIQNPRYQVTQFGKPVTLSCSQTLNHNVMYWYQQKSSQAPKLLFHYYDKDFNNEADTPDNFQSRRPNTSFCFLDIRSPGLGDTAMYLCATSGGQRGEQYFGPGTRLTVT.

The CDR3 coding sequence is TGTGCCAGCAGCATTACGCAGGGGGTTGGTTCACCCCTCCACTTT. Its translation: CASSITQGVGSPLHF. The chain employs TRBV9 and TRBJ1-6; 7 bases match TRBD1. The V gene's germline CDR1 is SGDLS and CDR2 YYNGEE. J gave up 9 bases and V 4 bases, and 10 bases lay outside the gene matches. This CDR3 spans 15 amino acids.

V usage is TRBV7-2 and J usage is TRBJ2-7; 10 bases fit TRBD2. J was trimmed by 7 bases and V by 5 bases; bases with no gene match: 5. The germline gives CDR1 SGHTA, CDR2 FQGNSA. This CDR3 is 13 amino acids long. CDR3 loop: CASSGLAASEQYF. DNA for the CDR3: TGTGCCAGCAGCGGACTAGCGGCAAGTGAGCAGTACTTC. Complete variable domain (other parts from reference TRBV7-2 and TRBJ2-7): GAGVSQSPSNKVTEKGKDVELRCDPISGHTALYWYRQSLGQGLEFLIYFQGNSAPDKSGLPSDRFSAERTGGSVSTLTIQRTQQEDSAVYLCASSGLAASEQYFGPGTRLTVT.

This clonotype was picked up one time. The CDR3 reads CASSPRKVYNEQFF. The CDR3 coding sequence is TGTGCCAGCAGCCCAAGAAAAGTCTACAATGAGCAGTTCTTC. This sequence joins TRBV3-1 and TRBJ2-1; no firm D call. This CDR3 has 14 residues. Germline-derived CDR1 and CDR2 are LGHDT and YNNKEL (reference sequence). The V and J ends lost 4 bases and 3 bases respectively, with 10 bases between them.

J is TRBJ1-1 and V is TRBV3-1; no firm D call. Trimming pared 2 bases from V and 4 bases from J, leaving 14 bases between. Germline V gives CDR1 LGHDT, CDR2 YNNKEL (reference sequence). The CDR3 is 15 amino acids. CDR3 in DNA: TGTGCCAGCAGCCAAAACCTAGGCTTTCGCACTGAAGCTTTCTTT. It translates to CASSQNLGFRTEAFF.

The V gene is TRBV28, the J gene TRBJ2-1; TRBD2 matches 8 bases. The CDR3 extends over 15 amino acids. Germline V CDR1 and CDR2: MDHEN, SYDVKM. The V segment lost 6 bases and the J segment 6 bases; nucleotides outside the gene matches: 10. In DNA form, the CDR3 reads TGTGCCAGCAGATTAGCGGGATGGCGAGGCAATGAGCAGTTCTTC. This translates into CASRLAGWRGNEQFF.

The chain links TRBV19 to TRBJ2-2; D may be TRBD2 (6 bases). Looked up from germline, CDR1 is LNHDA and CDR2 is SQIVND (reference sequence). V lost 6 bases and J lost 10, with 15 bases in between. This CDR3 comprises 13 residues. As DNA, the CDR3 is TGTGCCAGTAGCAGAACGGGGGACTCGGAGCTGTTTTTT. This sequence encodes CASSRTGDSELFF.

The chain couples TRBV12-3 or TRBV12-4 to TRBJ2-7, with TRBD2 matching over 11 bases. The J segment lost 2 bases and the V segment lost 2 bases, leaving 8 bases of the junction unmatched. The CDR3 contains 17 residues. Here the CDR3 DNA reads TGTGCCAGCAGTTTAAGACTAGCGGGAAATCGGGCCTACGAGCAGTACTTC. Its protein is CASSLRLAGNRAYEQYF.

V usage is TRBV19 and J usage is TRBJ1-2, with a tentative D call TRBD1 (5 bases). The CDR3 consists of 17 residues. V lost 6 bases and J 8 bases, leaving 28 bases between the germline ends. Germline assignment: CDR1 LNHDA and CDR2 SQIVND (reference sequence). The CDR3 nucleotides read TGTGCCAGTAGAGTCAGGGTCAATCGGGGCGCAAGTACCGGCTACACCTTC. Protein: CASRVRVNRGASTGYTF. Supplemented by reference TRBV19 and TRBJ1-2, the full variable domain reads DGGITQSPKYLFRKEGQNVTLSCEQNLNHDAMYWYRQDPGQGLRLIYYSQIVNDFQKGDIAEGYSVSREKKESFPLTVTSAQKNPTAFYLCASRVRVNRGASTGYTFGSGTRLTVV.

V gene TRBV14 combines with J gene TRBJ2-7; no clear D. The CDR3 spans 14 residues. Germline V gene data show CDR1 as SGHDN and CDR2 as FVKESK. The V end lost 5 bases, the J end lost 0 bases, and 11 bases lay between the germline ends. The CDR3 loop reads CASSGVPDSYEQYF. The CDR3 DNA reads as TGTGCCAGCAGCGGGGTGCCAGACTCCTACGAGCAGTACTTC.

The chain combines TRBV5-1 with TRBJ2-5; a weak D match, TRBD2 (6 bases). The length of the CDR3 is 14 residues. In germline, CDR1 is SGHRS, CDR2 YFSETQ. Trimming stripped 4 bases from V and 2 bases from J, with 12 bases between. CDR3 sequence reads: CASSRGLSQETQYF. CDR3 DNA sequence: TGCGCCAGCAGCCGGGGACTGTCACAAGAGACCCAGTACTTC.